This T cell receptor (beta chain) was recovered during a study of control samples from healthy donors and cancer patients. Per the germline V gene, CDR1 is KGHSH and CDR2 is LQKENI. V lost 3 bases, J lost 4 bases, and 0 bases stayed unmatched. This CDR3 region has 14 residues. Only in-frame clones appear in the TCRdb table, and some are missing; sequencing was by immunoSEQ multiplex PCR. Among more than 95,000 clones, approximately 95% were seen once, and the ten largest hold approximately 7.6%. The origin of this receptor is a young man in good health. Source material: blood. The chain couples TRBV18 to TRBJ1-4; TRBD1 matches at 9 bases. Written as DNA, the CDR3 is TGTGCCAGCTCACCGGACAGGGGTAATGAAAAACTGTTTTTT. Translated: CASSPDRGNEKLFF.